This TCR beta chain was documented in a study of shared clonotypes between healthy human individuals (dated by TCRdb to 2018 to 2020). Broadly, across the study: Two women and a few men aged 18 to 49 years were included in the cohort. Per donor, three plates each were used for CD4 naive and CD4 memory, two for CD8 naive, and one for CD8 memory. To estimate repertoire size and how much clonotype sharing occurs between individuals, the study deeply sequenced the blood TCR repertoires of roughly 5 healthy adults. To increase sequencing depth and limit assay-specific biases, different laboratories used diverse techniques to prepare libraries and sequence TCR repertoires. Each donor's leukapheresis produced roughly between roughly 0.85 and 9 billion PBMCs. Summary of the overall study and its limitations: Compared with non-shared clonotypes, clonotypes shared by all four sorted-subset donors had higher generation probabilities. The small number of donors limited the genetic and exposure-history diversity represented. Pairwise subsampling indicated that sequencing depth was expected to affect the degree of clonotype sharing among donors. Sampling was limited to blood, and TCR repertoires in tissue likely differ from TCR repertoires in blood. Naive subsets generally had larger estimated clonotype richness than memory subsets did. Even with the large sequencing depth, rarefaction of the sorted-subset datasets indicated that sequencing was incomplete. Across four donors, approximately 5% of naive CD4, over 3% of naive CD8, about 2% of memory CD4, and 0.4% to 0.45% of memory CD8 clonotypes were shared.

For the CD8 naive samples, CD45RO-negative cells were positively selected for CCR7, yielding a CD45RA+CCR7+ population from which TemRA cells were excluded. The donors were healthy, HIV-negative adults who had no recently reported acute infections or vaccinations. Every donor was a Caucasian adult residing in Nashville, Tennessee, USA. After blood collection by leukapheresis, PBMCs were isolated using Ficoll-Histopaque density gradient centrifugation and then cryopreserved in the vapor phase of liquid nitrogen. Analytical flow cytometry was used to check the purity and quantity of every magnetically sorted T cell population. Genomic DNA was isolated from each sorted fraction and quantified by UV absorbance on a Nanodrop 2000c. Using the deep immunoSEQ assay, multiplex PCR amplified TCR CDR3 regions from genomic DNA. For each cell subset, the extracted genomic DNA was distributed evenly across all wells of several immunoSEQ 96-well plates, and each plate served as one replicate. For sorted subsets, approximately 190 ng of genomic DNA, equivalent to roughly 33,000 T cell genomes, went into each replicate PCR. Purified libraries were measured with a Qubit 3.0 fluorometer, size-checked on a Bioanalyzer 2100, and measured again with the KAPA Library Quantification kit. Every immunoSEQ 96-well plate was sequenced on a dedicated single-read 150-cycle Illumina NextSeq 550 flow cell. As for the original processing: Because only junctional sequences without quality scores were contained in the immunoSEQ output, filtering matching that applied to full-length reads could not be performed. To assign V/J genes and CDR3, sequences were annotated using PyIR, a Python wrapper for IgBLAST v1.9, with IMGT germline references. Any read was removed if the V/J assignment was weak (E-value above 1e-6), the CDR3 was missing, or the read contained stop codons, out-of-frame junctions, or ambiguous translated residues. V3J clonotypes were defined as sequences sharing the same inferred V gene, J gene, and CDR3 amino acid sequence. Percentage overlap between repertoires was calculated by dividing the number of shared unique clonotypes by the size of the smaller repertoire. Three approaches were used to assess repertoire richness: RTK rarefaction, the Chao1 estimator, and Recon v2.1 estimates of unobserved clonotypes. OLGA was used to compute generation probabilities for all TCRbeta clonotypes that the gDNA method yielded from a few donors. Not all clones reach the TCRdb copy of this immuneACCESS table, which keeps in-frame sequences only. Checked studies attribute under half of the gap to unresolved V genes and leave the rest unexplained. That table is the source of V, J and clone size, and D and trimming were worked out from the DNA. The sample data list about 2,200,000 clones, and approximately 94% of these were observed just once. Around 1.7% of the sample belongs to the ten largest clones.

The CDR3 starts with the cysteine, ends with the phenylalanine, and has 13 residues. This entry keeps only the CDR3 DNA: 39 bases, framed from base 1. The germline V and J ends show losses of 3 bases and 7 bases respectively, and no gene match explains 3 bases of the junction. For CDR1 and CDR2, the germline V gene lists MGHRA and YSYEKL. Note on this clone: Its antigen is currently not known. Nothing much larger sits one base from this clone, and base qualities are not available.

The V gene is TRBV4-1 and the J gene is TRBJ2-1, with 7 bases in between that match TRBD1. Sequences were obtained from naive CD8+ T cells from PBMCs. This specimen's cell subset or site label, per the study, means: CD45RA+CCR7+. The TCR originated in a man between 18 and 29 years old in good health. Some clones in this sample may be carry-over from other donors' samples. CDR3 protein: CASSHTGVNEQFF. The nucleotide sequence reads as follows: TGCGCCAGCAGCCATACAGGGGTTAATGAGCAGTTCTTC.